This T cell receptor beta chain is drawn from a study of regulatory T cells in long-lasting Graves disease. General study findings and limits: It was possible that the small sample size reduced accuracy. Sampling was limited to peripheral blood rather than thyroid tissue.

Building the TCR beta libraries relied on iRepertoire HTBI primers, and CDR3 regions underwent Arm-PCR. TCRdb fed the multiplex PCR reads into MiXCR, producing one record per CDR3 protein. The sample carries about 290,000 distinct CDR3 sequences, roughly a fifth recorded once. Described time point: persistent/refractory GD, antithyroid drugs over 5 years with positive TRAb. PBMCs provided the RNA from which the TCR library was made. Patients hailed from an endocrinology department in Xi'an, China. For this clonotype: Its antigen remains unidentified.

Trimming removed 7 bases from V and 1 base from J, with 11 bases in between. The CDR3 is made up of 15 amino acids. Germline CDR1 reads SNHLY; CDR2 reads FYNNEI. The sample in question was peripheral blood mononuclear cells (PBMCs), obtained when the disease was refractory, from a patient treated with antithyroid drugs. The sequence came from a female donor with Graves disease. The genes are TRBV2 and TRBJ2-6; maybe TRBD2 (5 bases). CDR3 DNA sequence: TGTGCCAGCACCGACACTAGGTCTGGGGCCAACGTCCTGACTTTC. Translated, it gives CASTDTRSGANVLTF.